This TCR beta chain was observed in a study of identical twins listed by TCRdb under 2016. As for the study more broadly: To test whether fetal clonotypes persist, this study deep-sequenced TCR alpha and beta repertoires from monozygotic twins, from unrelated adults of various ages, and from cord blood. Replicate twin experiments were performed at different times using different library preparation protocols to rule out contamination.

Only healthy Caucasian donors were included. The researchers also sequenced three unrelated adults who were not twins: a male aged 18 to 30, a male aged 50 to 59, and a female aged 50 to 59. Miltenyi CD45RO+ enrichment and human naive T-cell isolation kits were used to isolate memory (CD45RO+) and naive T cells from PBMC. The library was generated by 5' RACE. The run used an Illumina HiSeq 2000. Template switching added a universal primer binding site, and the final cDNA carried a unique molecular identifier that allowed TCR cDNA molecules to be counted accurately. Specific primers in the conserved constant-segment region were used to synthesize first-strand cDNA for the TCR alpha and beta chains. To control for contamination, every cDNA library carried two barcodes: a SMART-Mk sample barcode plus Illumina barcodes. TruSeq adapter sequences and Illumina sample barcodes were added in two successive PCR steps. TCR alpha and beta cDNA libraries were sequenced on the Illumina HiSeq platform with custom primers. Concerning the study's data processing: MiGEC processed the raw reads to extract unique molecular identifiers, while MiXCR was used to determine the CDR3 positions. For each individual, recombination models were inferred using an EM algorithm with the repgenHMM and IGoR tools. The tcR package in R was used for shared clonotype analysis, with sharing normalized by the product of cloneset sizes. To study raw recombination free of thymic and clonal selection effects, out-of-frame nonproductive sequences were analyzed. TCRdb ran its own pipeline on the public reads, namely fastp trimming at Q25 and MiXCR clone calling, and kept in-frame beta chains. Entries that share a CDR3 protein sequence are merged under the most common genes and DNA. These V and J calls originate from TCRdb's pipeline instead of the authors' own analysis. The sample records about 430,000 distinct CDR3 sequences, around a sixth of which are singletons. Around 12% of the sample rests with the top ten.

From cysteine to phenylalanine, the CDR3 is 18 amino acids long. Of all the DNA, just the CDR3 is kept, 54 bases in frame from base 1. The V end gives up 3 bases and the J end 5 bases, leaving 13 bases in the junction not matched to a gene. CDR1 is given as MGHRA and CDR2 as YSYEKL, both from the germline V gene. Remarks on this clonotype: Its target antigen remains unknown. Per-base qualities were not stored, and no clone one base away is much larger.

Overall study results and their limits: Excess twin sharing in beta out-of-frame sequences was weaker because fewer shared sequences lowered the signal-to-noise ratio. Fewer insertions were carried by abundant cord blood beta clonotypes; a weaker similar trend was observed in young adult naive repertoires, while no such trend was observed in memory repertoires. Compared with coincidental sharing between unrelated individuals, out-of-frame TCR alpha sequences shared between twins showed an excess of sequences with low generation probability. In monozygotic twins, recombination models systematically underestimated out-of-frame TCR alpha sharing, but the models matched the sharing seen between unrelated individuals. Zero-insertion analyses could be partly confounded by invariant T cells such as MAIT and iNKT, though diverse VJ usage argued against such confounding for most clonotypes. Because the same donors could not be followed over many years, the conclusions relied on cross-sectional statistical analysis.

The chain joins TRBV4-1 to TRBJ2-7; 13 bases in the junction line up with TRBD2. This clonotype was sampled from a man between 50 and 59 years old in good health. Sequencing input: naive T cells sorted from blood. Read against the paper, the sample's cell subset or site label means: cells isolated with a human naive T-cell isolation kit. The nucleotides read TGCGCCAGCAGCCACCGACTAGCGGGAGGACCCCCCTTGAACGAGCAGTACTTC. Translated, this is CASSHRLAGGPPLNEQYF.